The 3 T cell receptor beta chains reported below all come from one sample, sequenced in a study of T cell responses to AZD1222 COVID-19 vaccine. Method: immunoSEQ multiplex PCR; TCRdb's copy keeps in-frame clones and lacks some. In the table there are some 99,000 clones, roughly 87% of which are singletons. The material sequenced was peripheral blood, taken on day 0 of MenACWY control vaccination. All receptors come from an adult in good health.

In its sample, this clone was seen a few times. CDR3 sequence (DNA): TGCAGTGCTGAGACAGGGGAGGCTTTCTTT. Translating gives CSAETGEAFF. This chain joins TRBV20-1 and TRBJ1-1, with TRBD1 identical over 8 bases. There are 10 residues in the CDR3. With 5 bases clipped from V and 11 bases from J, the junction kept 4 bases outside the gene matches. Germline V lookup: CDR1 DFQATT, CDR2 SNEGSKA (reference sequence).

The chain uses TRBV7-9 and TRBJ1-2; tentatively, D is TRBD1 (5 bases). The CDR3 has 14 residues. Germline V gives CDR1 SEHNR, CDR2 FQNEAQ (reference sequence). Trimming removed 5 bases at V and 7 bases at J, with 17 bases between. CDR3 sequence: CASSGLGGTSGYTF. In DNA, the CDR3 is TGTGCCAGCAGCGGCCTCGGGGGAACAAGTGGCTACACCTTC.

This chain connects TRBV7-2 to TRBJ1-1; tentative D call: TRBD1 (5 bases). The V and J ends lost 4 bases and 0 bases respectively, with 12 bases between them. Germline-derived CDR1 and CDR2 are SGHTA and FQGNSA. This CDR3 has 15 residues. CDR3 sequence reads: CASSWGGTVNTEAFF. The CDR3 DNA reads TGTGCCAGCAGCTGGGGGGGGACGGTGAACACTGAAGCTTTCTTT.